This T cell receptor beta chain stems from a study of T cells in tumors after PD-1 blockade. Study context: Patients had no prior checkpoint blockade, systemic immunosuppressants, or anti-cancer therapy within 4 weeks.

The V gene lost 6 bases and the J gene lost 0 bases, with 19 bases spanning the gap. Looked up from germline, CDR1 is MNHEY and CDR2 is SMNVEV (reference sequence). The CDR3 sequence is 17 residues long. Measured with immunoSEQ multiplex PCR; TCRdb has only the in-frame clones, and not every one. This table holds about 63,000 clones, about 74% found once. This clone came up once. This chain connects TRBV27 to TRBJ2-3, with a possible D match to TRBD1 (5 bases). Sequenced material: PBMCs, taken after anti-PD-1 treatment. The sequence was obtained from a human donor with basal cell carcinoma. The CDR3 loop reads CASSPLETVFSTDTQYF. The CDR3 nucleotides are TGTGCCAGCAGCCCCTTGGAGACAGTCTTTAGCACAGATACGCAGTATTTT.